The rows below give T cell receptor beta chains drawn from one sample of a study of cytomegalovirus exposure and HLA in healthy donors. Sequencing was performed with immunoSEQ multiplex PCR; in TCRdb, only in-frame clones are kept and a portion is missing. Among more than 65,000 clones, about 74% were seen once, and the ten largest hold about 3.1%. The sequenced sample consisted of PBMCs. The origin of the receptors is a man aged 40-50 years in good health and CMV-seronegative. CDR3s include the opening cysteine and the closing phenylalanine or tryptophan. A D gene is named only where the DNA matches it firmly. Only some rows state a clone size, as once, few, many or a class for expanded clones.

J: TRBJ2-1
V: TRBV9
D: TRBD2
size: -
DNA: TGTGCCAGCAGCGTAGACCGTAGCGGGGGACGAGACAATGAGCAGTTCTTC
CDR3: CASSVDRSGGRDNEQFF

J: TRBJ1-1
V: TRBV6-6
D: TRBD1
size: -
DNA: TGTGCCAGCAGTTACGGAACAGGGGGCAGAAATGAAGCTTTCTTT
CDR3: CASSYGTGGRNEAFF

J: TRBJ1-2
V: TRBV28
D: -
size: -
DNA: TGTGCCAGCAGTCTTACAGGGAGCACCGGGGGCTACACCTTC
CDR3: CASSLTGSTGGYTF

J: TRBJ2-1
V: TRBV6-1
D: -
size: -
DNA: TGTGCCAGCAGTGAGGTTCGGGGCTCCTACAATGAGCAGTTCTTC
CDR3: CASSEVRGSYNEQFF

J: TRBJ2-1
V: TRBV5-1
D: -
size: -
DNA: TGCGCCAGCAGCTTGGGGGGGCTCTACAATGAGCAGTTCTTC
CDR3: CASSLGGLYNEQFF

J: TRBJ2-1
V: TRBV29-1
D: -
size: -
DNA: TGCAGCGTCCACCCCTCGGGGGTCAATGAGCAGTTCTTC
CDR3: CSVHPSGVNEQFF

J: TRBJ2-3
V: TRBV5-6
D: -
size: -
DNA: TGTGCCAGCAGCGGGGGCTTCAGAGATACGCAGTATTTT
CDR3: CASSGGFRDTQYF

J: TRBJ2-2
V: TRBV7-2
D: -
size: few
DNA: TGTGCCAGCAGCCCCCCGGGGGGCCCCGGGGAGCTGTTTTTT
CDR3: CASSPPGGPGELFF

J: TRBJ1-2
V: TRBV7-8
D: TRBD1
size: once
DNA: TGTGCCAGCAGCTTAATAATGCGGGACAGGAGATTTACTAACTATGGCTACACCTTC
CDR3: CASSLIMRDRRFTNYGYTF

J: TRBJ2-7
V: TRBV6-5
D: -
size: -
DNA: TGTGCCAGCAGTTACGCGCCAGGATACACTCGGTACTTC
CDR3: CASSYAPGYTRYF

J: TRBJ2-5
V: TRBV11-1
D: -
size: -
DNA: TGTGCCAGCAGCGCTGAGCGTAGGGGGGAGACCCAGTACTTC
CDR3: CASSAERRGETQYF